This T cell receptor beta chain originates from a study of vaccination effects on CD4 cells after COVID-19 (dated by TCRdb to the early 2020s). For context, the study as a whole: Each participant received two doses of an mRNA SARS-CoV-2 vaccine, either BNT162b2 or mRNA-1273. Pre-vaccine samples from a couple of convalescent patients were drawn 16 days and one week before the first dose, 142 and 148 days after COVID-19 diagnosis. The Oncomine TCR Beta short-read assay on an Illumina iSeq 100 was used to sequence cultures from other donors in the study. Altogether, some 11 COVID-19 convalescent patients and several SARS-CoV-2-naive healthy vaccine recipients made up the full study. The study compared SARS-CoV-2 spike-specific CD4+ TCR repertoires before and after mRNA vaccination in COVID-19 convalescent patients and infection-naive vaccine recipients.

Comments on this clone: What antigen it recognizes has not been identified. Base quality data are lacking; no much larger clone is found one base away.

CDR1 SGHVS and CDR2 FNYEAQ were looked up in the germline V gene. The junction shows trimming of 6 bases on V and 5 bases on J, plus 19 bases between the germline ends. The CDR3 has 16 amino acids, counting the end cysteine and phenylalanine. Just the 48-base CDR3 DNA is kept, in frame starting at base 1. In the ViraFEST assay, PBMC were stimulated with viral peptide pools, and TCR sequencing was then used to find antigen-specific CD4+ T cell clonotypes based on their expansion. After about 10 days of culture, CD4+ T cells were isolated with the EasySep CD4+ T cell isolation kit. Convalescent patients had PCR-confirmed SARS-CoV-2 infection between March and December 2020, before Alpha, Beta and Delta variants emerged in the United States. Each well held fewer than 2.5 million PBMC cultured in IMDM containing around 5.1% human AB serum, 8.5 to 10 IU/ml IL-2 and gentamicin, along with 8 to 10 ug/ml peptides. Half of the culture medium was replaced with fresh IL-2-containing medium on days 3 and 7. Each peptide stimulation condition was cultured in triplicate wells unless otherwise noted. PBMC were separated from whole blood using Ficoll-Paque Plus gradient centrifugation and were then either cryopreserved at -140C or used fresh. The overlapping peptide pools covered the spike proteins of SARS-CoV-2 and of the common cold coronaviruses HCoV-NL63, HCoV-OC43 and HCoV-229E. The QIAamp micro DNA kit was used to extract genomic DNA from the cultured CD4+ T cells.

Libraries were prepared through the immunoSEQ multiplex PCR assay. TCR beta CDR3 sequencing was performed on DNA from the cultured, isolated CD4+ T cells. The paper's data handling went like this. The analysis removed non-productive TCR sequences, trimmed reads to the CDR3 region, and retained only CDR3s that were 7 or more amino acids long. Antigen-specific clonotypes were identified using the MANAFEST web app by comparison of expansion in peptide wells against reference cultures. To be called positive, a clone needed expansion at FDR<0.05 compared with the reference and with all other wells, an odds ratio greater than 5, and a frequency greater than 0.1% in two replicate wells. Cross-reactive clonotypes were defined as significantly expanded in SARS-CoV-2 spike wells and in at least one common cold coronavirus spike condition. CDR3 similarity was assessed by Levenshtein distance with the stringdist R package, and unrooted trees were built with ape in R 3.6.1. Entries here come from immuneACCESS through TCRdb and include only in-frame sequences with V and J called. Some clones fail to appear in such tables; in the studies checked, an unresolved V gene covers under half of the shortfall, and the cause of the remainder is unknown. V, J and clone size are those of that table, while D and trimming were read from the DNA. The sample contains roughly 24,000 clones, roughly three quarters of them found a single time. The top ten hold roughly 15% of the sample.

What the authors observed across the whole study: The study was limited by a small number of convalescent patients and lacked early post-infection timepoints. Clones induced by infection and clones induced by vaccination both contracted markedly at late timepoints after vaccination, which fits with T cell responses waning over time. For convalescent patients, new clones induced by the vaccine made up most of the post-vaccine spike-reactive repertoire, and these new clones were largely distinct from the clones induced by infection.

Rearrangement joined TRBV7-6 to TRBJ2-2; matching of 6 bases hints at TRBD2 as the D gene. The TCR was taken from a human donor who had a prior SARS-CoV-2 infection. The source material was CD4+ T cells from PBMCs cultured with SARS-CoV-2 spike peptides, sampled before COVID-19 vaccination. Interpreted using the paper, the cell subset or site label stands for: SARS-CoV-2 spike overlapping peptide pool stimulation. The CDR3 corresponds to CASREYGGALTGELFF. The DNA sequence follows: TGTGCCAGCAGAGAATATGGCGGGGCATTGACCGGGGAGCTGTTTTTT.